A selection of T cell receptor beta chains follows, all from one sample in a study of radiation and T cells in renal cell carcinoma. TCRdb keeps only in-frame clones here, not all; method: immunoSEQ multiplex PCR. Of 50,000 to 70,000 clones in the sample, about 83% were seen once. Sequencing used blood, obtained from a patient whose treatment included radiotherapy and nephrectomy. These receptors originate from a man aged 55-75 years with renal cell carcinoma. The CDR3 runs from the conserved cysteine through the conserved F or W. Each record gives: V gene, clone size, D gene, J gene, CDR3 protein, CDR3 DNA. The D gene is left open where the match is weak. Some rows have no size entry. The others give once, few or many, or a class for an expanded clone.

>TRBV30|NA|NA|TRBJ1-5
CAWSEKGLWNQPQHF
TGTGCCTGGAGCGAGAAAGGCCTGTGGAATCAGCCCCAGCATTTT
>TRBV6-1|NA|NA|TRBJ2-2
CASNTDTGELFF
TGTGCCAGTAATACGGACACCGGGGAGCTGTTTTTT
>TRBV28|NA|NA|TRBJ1-2
CASSSGANYGYTF
TGTGCCAGCAGTTCAGGGGCCAACTATGGCTACACCTTC
>TRBV5-6|once|TRBD2|TRBJ2-7
CASSLGASGGPGYEQYF
TGTGCCAGCAGCTTGGGGGCTAGCGGGGGGCCGGGCTACGAGCAGTACTTC
>TRBV7-2|NA|NA|TRBJ1-5
CASSLGGANQPQHF
TGTGCCAGCAGCTTAGGAGGGGCCAATCAGCCCCAGCATTTT
>TRBV2|NA|NA|TRBJ1-6
CASSEIVNNSPLHF
TGTGCCAGCAGTGAAATCGTCAATAATTCACCCCTCCACTTT
>TRBV19|NA|TRBD2|TRBJ2-5
CASSLGTSGGTETQYF
TGTGCCAGTAGTCTCGGGACTAGCGGCGGGACAGAGACCCAGTACTTC
>TRBV19|NA|NA|TRBJ1-3
CASSILIGVGGNTIYF
TGTGCCAGTAGTATTTTAATCGGCGTTGGAGGAAACACCATATATTTT
>TRBV7-9|NA|TRBD1|TRBJ2-5
CASSLGTGFEETQYF
TGTGCCAGCAGCTTAGGGACAGGGTTCGAAGAGACCCAGTACTTC
>TRBV6-1|few|NA|TRBJ1-2
CASSEQDNYGYTF
TGTGCCAGCAGTGAACAGGACAACTATGGCTACACCTTC
>TRBV4-3|NA|TRBD1|TRBJ1-2
CASSQVSGGAYTF
TGCGCCAGCAGCCAAGTGTCAGGGGGCGCCTACACCTTC
>TRBV4-3|NA|TRBD1|TRBJ1-3
CASSQDAGQGYGNTIYF
TGCGCCAGCAGCCAAGACGCCGGACAGGGATATGGAAACACCATATATTTT
>TRBV9|NA|TRBD2|TRBJ2-3
CASSPAGSSTDTQYF
TGTGCCAGCAGCCCAGCGGGGTCTAGCACAGATACGCAGTATTTT
>TRBV6-1|NA|NA|TRBJ2-5
CASRDYLRSETQYF
TGTGCCAGCCGCGACTACTTACGGAGTGAGACCCAGTACTTC
>TRBV30|NA|TRBD2|TRBJ2-5
CAWSVQIAGAGETQYF
TGTGCCTGGAGTGTACAAATAGCGGGGGCCGGGGAGACCCAGTACTTC